A single T cell receptor (beta chain) is shown here with its context. The antigen is unknown. The sample originates from a study of beta chain features in type 1 diabetes. What was sequenced were expressed TCRB transcripts, since all of the isolated RNA had been reverse transcribed. The repertoire was sequenced with immunoSEQ multiplex PCR; TCRdb's copy has only in-frame clones and lacks some. This table holds 680,000 or so clones, 13% found once. The CDR3 is made up of 16 amino acids. V lost 1 base, J lost 6 bases, and 4 bases stayed unmatched. From germline, CDR1 is SGHNT and CDR2 YYREEE (reference sequence). General study points: Type 1 diabetes patients had TCRB CDR3s that were shorter (moderately but significantly so) in all four CD4+ subsets.

Sequencing was done on a sample of naive CD4+ T cells from blood. The genes are TRBV5-4 and TRBJ2-1; 13 positions agree with TRBD2. This TCR was recovered from a man aged 18 to 30 with type 1 diabetes. The DNA for the CDR3 is TGTGCCAGCAGCTTGAAGGGGACTAGCGGGGTCAATGAGCAGTTCTTC. Its protein is CASSLKGTSGVNEQFF. Looking up the rest from reference TRBV5-4 and TRBJ2-1 gives the full variable domain: ETGVTQSPTHLIKTRGQQVTLRCSSQSGHNTVSWYQQALGQGPQFIFQYYREEENGRGNFPPRFSGLQFPNYSSELNVNALELDDSALYLCASSLKGTSGVNEQFFGPGTRLTVL.